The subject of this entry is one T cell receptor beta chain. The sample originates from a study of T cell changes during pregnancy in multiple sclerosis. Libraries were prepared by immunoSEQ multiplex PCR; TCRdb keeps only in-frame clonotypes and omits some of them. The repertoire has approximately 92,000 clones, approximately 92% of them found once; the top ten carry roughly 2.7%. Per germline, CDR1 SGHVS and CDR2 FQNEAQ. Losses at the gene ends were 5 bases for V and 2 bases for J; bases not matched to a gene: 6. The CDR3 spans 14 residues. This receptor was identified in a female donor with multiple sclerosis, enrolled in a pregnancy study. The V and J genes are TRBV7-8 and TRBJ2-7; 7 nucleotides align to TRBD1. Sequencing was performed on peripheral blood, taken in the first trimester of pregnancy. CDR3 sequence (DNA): TGTGCCAGCAGCAGACAGGGTAGCCCCTACGAGCAGTACTTC. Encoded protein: CASSRQGSPYEQYF.